These 28 T cell receptor beta chains were all obtained from the same sample, sequenced in a study of human T cells and chemical hapten exposure. TCRdb re-derived calls from the RACE reads in MiXCR, one entry per CDR3 protein. The data hold under 300,000 distinct CDR3 sequences, with about 9% observed a single time. Time point reported: pre-sensitization, week 0. The treatment: therapeutic diphenylcyclopropenone sensitization with weekly scalp DPC. The specimen comprised whole blood, sampled in connection with sensitization to the hapten diphenylcyclopropenone (DPC). These receptors were taken from a middle-aged woman with alopecia areata. Some clones in this sample may be carry-over from other donors' samples.

The gene calls are TRBV30 and TRBJ2-1; D possibly corresponds to TRBD2 (6 bases). The CDR3 loop spans 14 amino acids. The V and J ends lost 8 bases and 0 bases respectively, with 14 bases between them. The germline V gene encodes CDR1 GTSNPN and CDR2 SVGIG (reference sequence). DNA of the CDR3: TGTGCCGGCCAGGACGGGAGCTCCTACAATGAGCAGTTCTTC. Protein product: CAGQDGSSYNEQFF.

The rearrangement joins TRBV12-5 to TRBJ2-2; 9 bases match TRBD1. Germline CDR1 reads LGHNT; CDR2 reads FRNRAP. The ends lost 4 bases at V and 6 bases at J; junction bases unmatched: 3. CDR3 size: 14 residues. The CDR3 here is CASGSDRGAGELFF. DNA of the CDR3: TGTGCTAGTGGTTCGGACAGGGGCGCCGGGGAGCTGTTTTTT.

The sample holds many counts of this clonotype. The V gene is TRBV9, the J gene TRBJ2-5, with D possibly TRBD1 on 5 matching bases. CDR1 is SGDLS, CDR2 YYNGEE, per germline. The ends were cut back, 3 bases at V and 2 bases at J, with 14 bases in the middle. This CDR3 region has 15 residues. CDR3 nucleotides: TGTGCCAGCAGCGCAGACAGATTTACTCAAGAGACCCAGTACTTC. Its translation is CASSADRFTQETQYF.

In this sample, this clonotype turned up a few times. The V and J genes are TRBV5-1 and TRBJ1-5; 8 positions match TRBD1. Germline CDR1 and CDR2: SGHRS and YFSETQ. The CDR3 totals 15 residues. V lost 4 bases, J lost 6 bases, and 9 bases stayed unmatched. The CDR3 region is CASSELGQAGQPQHF. The CDR3 DNA reads as TGCGCCAGCAGCGAACTGGGACAGGCGGGTCAGCCCCAGCATTTT.

This clonotype was recorded a few times. The rearrangement joins TRBV25-1 to TRBJ1-6; unclear D gene. Trimming stripped 5 bases from V and 10 bases from J, with 12 bases between. CDR1 and CDR2 from the germline V gene are MGHDK and SYGVNS. This CDR3 region has 13 residues. The DNA of the CDR3 is TGTGCCAGCAGTCAACTAGGCGCCTCACCCCTCCACTTT. Translation gives CASSQLGASPLHF. The variable domain in full, completed from reference TRBV25-1 and TRBJ1-6, reads EADIYQTPRYLVIGTGKKITLECSQTMGHDKMYWYQQDPGMELHLIHYSYGVNSTEKGDLSSESTVSRIRTEHFPLTLESARPSHTSQYLCASSQLGASPLHFGNGTRLTVT.

The chain has TRBV28 and TRBJ1-1; D ambiguous. The germline gives CDR1 MDHEN, CDR2 SYDVKM. CDR3 length: 12 amino acids. Trimming took 7 bases from V and 4 from J, leaving 10 bases between them. The DNA for the CDR3 is TGTGCCAGCACCCAAATACTCACTGAAGCTTTCTTT. Protein: CASTQILTEAFF.

The V gene is TRBV7-2, the J gene TRBJ2-3; no firm D call. V was shortened by 4 bases and J by 6 bases, with 11 bases between the two germline ends. The CDR3 contains 13 residues. Per germline, CDR1 SGHTA and CDR2 FQGNSA. CDR3 DNA: TGTGCCAGCAGCTCCCTACTGGGGGATACGCAGTATTTT. Its translation: CASSSLLGDTQYF.

The chain couples TRBV3-1 to TRBJ1-4, with D possibly matching TRBD1 (6 bases). V was shortened by 2 bases and J by 6 bases, with 13 bases between the two germline ends. The germline CDR1 and CDR2 sequences are LGHDT and YNNKEL (reference sequence). The CDR3 loop spans 15 amino acids. For the CDR3, the DNA is TGTGCCAGCAGCCAACTACACACAGGGTATGAAAAACTGTTTTTT. Amino acid sequence: CASSQLHTGYEKLFF.

This sequence joins TRBV28 and TRBJ2-1; 11 nucleotides align to TRBD2. Germline values: CDR1 MDHEN, CDR2 SYDVKM. This CDR3 is built from 17 residues. V shed 8 bases, J shed 1 base, and the junction held 10 bases outside the gene matches. The DNA for the CDR3 is TGTGCCAGCCTATCACTAGCGGGAGCGTGGTCCTACAATGAGCAGTTCTTC. As protein: CASLSLAGAWSYNEQFF. Filled out from reference TRBV28 and TRBJ2-1, the complete variable domain reads DVKVTQSSRYLVKRTGEKVFLECVQDMDHENMFWYRQDPGLGLRLIYFSYDVKMKEKGDIPEGYSVSREKKERFSLILESASTNQTSMYLCASLSLAGAWSYNEQFFGPGTRLTVL.

This clonotype was seen only a few times. The rearrangement uses TRBV12-3 or TRBV12-4 and TRBJ2-5, with D hard to call. The CDR3 extends over 15 amino acids. V lost 6 bases, J lost 5 bases, and 19 bases lay in between. CDR3 residues: CASSHRDGSAETQYF. The CDR3 DNA reads TGTGCCAGCAGCCACCGAGACGGAAGCGCGGAGACCCAGTACTTC.

V is TRBV12-3 or TRBV12-4 and J is TRBJ2-1; 8 bases are shared with TRBD2. This CDR3 spans 13 amino acids. With V trimmed by 8 bases and J by 9 bases, 9 bases remained unmatched. CDR3 sequence (DNA): TGTGCCAGCGGGACTAGTCTAAAGGGTGAGCAGTTCTTC. It yields the protein CASGTSLKGEQFF.

This clonotype turned up a few times. The V and J genes are TRBV20-1 and TRBJ2-7; weak D call: TRBD1 (5 bases). Germline V CDR1 and CDR2: DFQATT, SNEGSKA (reference sequence). The V end lost 1 base, the J end lost 3 bases, and 10 bases lay between the germline ends. CDR3 length equals 13 residues. This chain's CDR3 is CSARGRQYYEQYF. The DNA of the CDR3 is TGCAGTGCTAGAGGTCGACAGTACTACGAGCAGTACTTC.

The chain couples TRBV19 to TRBJ1-5, with a possible D match to TRBD1 (5 bases). Trimming stripped 6 bases from V and 3 bases from J, with 12 bases between. This CDR3 spans 14 amino acids. Germline CDR1 LNHDA, CDR2 SQIVND (reference sequence). Here the CDR3 reads CASRGDLINQPQHF. The CDR3 region has the DNA TGTGCCAGTAGAGGGGACCTAATCAATCAGCCCCAGCATTTT.

This clonotype has just a few counts. This chain uses TRBV10-3 with TRBJ2-2; D ambiguous. This CDR3 is built from 11 residues. CDR1 ENHRY and CDR2 SYGVKD come from the germline V gene. Trimming took 7 bases from V and 8 from J, leaving 8 bases between them. The chain's CDR3 is CAITPGGELFF. The CDR3 DNA follows: TGTGCCATCACTCCCGGAGGGGAGCTGTTTTTT.

The gene calls are TRBV5-1 and TRBJ1-2; maybe TRBD1 (5 bases). This CDR3 has 14 amino acids. Trimming left V 0 bases short and J 3 bases short, with 9 bases between. Per germline, CDR1 SGHRS and CDR2 YFSETQ. The CDR3 sequence is CASSLEPGHYGYTF. The DNA of the CDR3 is TGCGCCAGCAGCTTGGAACCAGGGCACTATGGCTACACCTTC.

In this sample, this clonotype turned up many times. This chain links TRBV7-3 with TRBJ1-1, with a weak D call TRBD1 (6 bases). Trimming shortened V by 5 bases and J by 4 bases, and 11 bases separated the two germline ends. This CDR3 region has 13 residues. Germline V gene sequence: CDR1 SGHTA, CDR2 FQGTGA. CDR3 residues: CASSPGQITEAFF. The CDR3 nucleotides read TGTGCCAGCAGCCCTGGACAGATCACTGAAGCTTTCTTT.

This chain joins TRBV27 and TRBJ2-5; either TRBD1 or TRBD2 may fit D (5 bases each). Trimming removed 6 bases at V and 5 bases at J, with 10 bases between. CDR1 and CDR2 (germline): MNHEY, SMNVEV (reference sequence). The CDR3 totals 12 residues. CDR3 protein: CASRGDGETQYF. CDR3 DNA: TGTGCCAGCAGGGGGGACGGGGAGACCCAGTACTTC.

The table lists this clonotype with a few counts. The chain couples TRBV14 to TRBJ2-2, with unresolved D. The CDR3 spans 13 residues. The germline V and J ends were trimmed by 2 bases and 4 bases, with 5 bases remaining between them. Germline lookup yields CDR1 SGHDN and CDR2 FVKESK. CDR3 coding DNA: TGTGCCAGCAGCCAACAGATCACCGGGGAGCTGTTTTTT. Translation gives CASSQQITGELFF.

CDR3 amino acids: CASIPTLGTVYNEQFF. The CDR3 nucleotides read TGTGCCAGCATTCCTACCCTTGGGACGGTATACAATGAGCAGTTCTTC. This chain uses TRBV28 with TRBJ2-1; D is perhaps TRBD1 or TRBD2 (5 bases each). The length of the CDR3 is 16 residues. Germline V CDR1 and CDR2: MDHEN, SYDVKM. V dropped 7 bases and J dropped 4 bases, with 20 bases sitting between them.

This chain uses TRBV4-1 with TRBJ2-7; unclear D gene. V dropped 4 bases and J dropped 2 bases, with 18 bases sitting between them. This CDR3 has 16 amino acids. Looked up from germline, CDR1 is MGHRA and CDR2 is YSYEKL. The CDR3, as DNA: TGCGCCAGCAGCCCCCCGCTCCCGCCGGCGGCCTACGAGCAGTACTTC. Translating gives CASSPPLPPAAYEQYF.

This clonotype has a count of ten or more. The chain is built from TRBV12-3 or TRBV12-4 and TRBJ2-5; no reliable D call. This CDR3 is 14 amino acids long. V was cut by 2 bases and J by 4 bases, with 11 bases left in between. CDR3 bases: TGTGCCAGCAGTTTAAATTTGGCAGTAGAGACCCAGTACTTC. Its translation: CASSLNLAVETQYF.

The chain recombines TRBV29-1 with TRBJ2-7; 11 nucleotides match TRBD2. Trimming cost V 8 bases and J 6 bases; bases outside gene matches: 6. Looked up from germline, CDR1 is SQVTM and CDR2 is ANQGSEA. This CDR3 region has 12 residues. The CDR3 region has the DNA TGCAGCATAACGGGGACTAGCGGCGAGCAGTACTTC. This encodes CSITGTSGEQYF.

This clonotype was counted only a few times. The gene calls are TRBV11-2 and TRBJ1-4; tentative D call: TRBD1 (5 bases). V was shortened by 5 bases and J by 6 bases, with 22 bases between the two germline ends. CDR1 and CDR2 (germline): SGHAT, FQNNGV. This CDR3 has 17 amino acids. CDR3 residues: CASSPIGQGEKDEKLFF. DNA for the CDR3: TGTGCCAGCAGCCCGATAGGGCAAGGGGAGAAAGATGAAAAACTGTTTTTT.

The V and J genes are TRBV7-2 and TRBJ1-1; D remains unclear. The CDR3 loop spans 12 amino acids. The V end was cut by 0 bases, the J end by 7 bases, with 6 bases between. CDR1 is SGHTA, CDR2 FQGNSA, per germline. CDR3 nucleotides: TGTGCCAGCAGCTTAGCCGTGGGTGAAGCTTTCTTT. It is translated as CASSLAVGEAFF.

With respect to this clonotype: A much larger clone is a single base away; this may be a read error. The conserved final phenylalanine or tryptophan is absent from the CDR3, which likely points to a read error. The V gene is TRBV7-2, the J gene TRBJ2-5; D call uncertain. The CDR3 is 13 residues long. Trimming took 3 bases from V and 4 from J, leaving 9 bases between them. Germline V gene lookup returns CDR1 SGHTA and CDR2 FQGNSA. CDR3 region: CASSFRRGETQYL. The DNA for the CDR3 is TGTGCCAGCAGCTTTAGGCGTGGAGAGACCCAGTACTTA.

The chain links TRBV11-3 to TRBJ2-3, with no clear D. The CDR3 sequence is 14 residues long. The ends were cut back, 4 bases at V and 2 bases at J, with 10 bases in the middle. CDR1 and CDR2 (germline): SGHNT, YENEEA. The CDR3 loop is CASSSRTNTDTQYF. In nucleotides, the CDR3 is TGTGCCAGCAGCTCCCGAACCAACACAGATACGCAGTATTTT. Drawing the rest from reference TRBV11-3 and TRBJ2-3, the complete variable domain is EAGVVQSPRYKIIEKKQPVAFWCNPISGHNTLYWYLQNLGQGPELLIRYENEEAVDDSQLPKDRFSAERLKGVDSTLKIQPAELGDSAVYLCASSSRTNTDTQYFGPGTRLTVL.

The chain joins TRBV6-5 to TRBJ1-5; D unclear. This CDR3 region has 16 residues. V lost 6 bases to trimming and J lost 0 bases, with 15 bases between them. CDR1 is MNHEY and CDR2 is SVGAGI in the germline V gene. The CDR3 sequence: CASSSGGFYSNQPQHF. The CDR3 nucleotides are TGTGCCAGCAGCTCAGGTGGCTTTTATAGCAATCAGCCCCAGCATTTT.

This clonotype was observed a handful of times. J is TRBJ1-6 and V is TRBV20-1; D remains unclear. The length of the CDR3 is 15 residues. V dropped 7 bases and J dropped 6 bases, with 19 bases sitting between them. Germline V lookup: CDR1 DFQATT, CDR2 SNEGSKA (reference sequence). The DNA for the CDR3 is TGCAGTGTGTCCGAGACGGACTTATTTAATTCACCCCTCCACTTT. Translation: CSVSETDLFNSPLHF.